Below, 26 T cell receptor beta chains from the same sample are listed, as sequenced in a study of OX40 agonist ivuxolimab in advanced cancers. The table came from immunoSEQ multiplex PCR; TCRdb's copy has only in-frame clones and leaves some out. This table has tens of thousands of clones, approximately 87% appearing once. The starting material was CD4+ or CD8+ T cells sorted from blood, obtained in a trial of the OX40 agonist ivuxolimab. These receptors came from an adult with an advanced solid tumor such as melanoma, head and neck, liver or kidney cancer.

The chain combines TRBV5-8 with TRBJ2-5; maybe TRBD2 (6 bases). Between the trimmed V and J ends, which lost 2 bases and 4 bases, there was a span of 12 bases. CDR3 length equals 14 residues. CDR1 and CDR2 (germline): SGHTS, YDEGEE. The CDR3 sequence: CASSFMQGGETQYF. In nucleotides, the CDR3 is TGTGCCAGCAGCTTTATGCAGGGAGGAGAGACCCAGTACTTC.

The chain has TRBV18 and TRBJ2-5, with unresolved D. Deletions cut 2 bases from V and 1 base from J, with 5 bases between. This CDR3 has 13 residues. The V gene's germline CDR1 is KGHSH and CDR2 LQKENI. CDR3 residues: CASSPGFQETQYF. The CDR3, as DNA: TGTGCCAGCTCACCAGGGTTCCAAGAGACCCAGTACTTC.

The CDR3 DNA follows: TGTGCCAGCACTTCTTATTCCCTCGGGGGGGATACGCAGTATTTT. Its translation is CASTSYSLGGDTQYF. The gene calls are TRBV6-5 and TRBJ2-3; 7 bases are shared with TRBD2. Germline loops: CDR1 MNHEY, CDR2 SVGAGI. The ends lost 7 bases at V and 6 bases at J; junction bases unmatched: 13. This CDR3 comprises 15 residues.

This clone has a single count. The gene calls are TRBV7-2 and TRBJ1-2; tentative D call: TRBD1 (6 bases). Germline CDR1 SGHTA, CDR2 FQGNSA. V was trimmed by 2 bases and J by 2 bases, leaving 9 bases between them. There are 14 residues in the CDR3. CDR3 region: CASSLTGANYGYTF. As DNA, the CDR3 is TGTGCCAGCAGCTTAACGGGGGCCAACTATGGCTACACCTTC.

The chain carries TRBV9 and TRBJ2-3, with 8 bases that match TRBD2. CDR3 length: 14 amino acids. Germline V lookup: CDR1 SGDLS, CDR2 YYNGEE. The ends lost 0 bases at V and 13 bases at J; junction bases unmatched: 10. The CDR3 DNA is TGTGCCAGCAGCGTAGGCGGAGCGGGGGCCCTAGAGTATTTT. It yields the protein CASSVGGAGALEYF.

V usage is TRBV7-6 and J usage is TRBJ2-2; 8 nucleotides align to TRBD1. The CDR3 length is 16 residues. Germline CDR1 and CDR2: SGHVS and FNYEAQ. V lost 4 bases to trimming and J lost 4 bases; unmatched junction nucleotides: 8. CDR3 residues: CASSSSQGAITGELFF. DNA for the CDR3: TGTGCCAGCAGCTCCTCCCAGGGGGCTATCACCGGGGAGCTGTTTTTT.

This chain connects TRBV5-5 to TRBJ1-3; D unresolved. The CDR3 contains 14 residues. Per the germline V gene, CDR1 is SGHKS and CDR2 is YYEKEE (reference sequence). The germline V and J ends were trimmed by 0 bases and 2 bases, with 6 bases remaining between them. This chain's CDR3 is CASSLAGAGNTIYF. DNA for the CDR3: TGTGCCAGCAGCTTGGCAGGAGCTGGAAACACCATATATTTT.

This rearrangement joins TRBV10-3 to TRBJ1-1; D remains ambiguous. The CDR3 spans 13 residues. The ends were cut back, 2 bases at V and 0 bases at J, with 4 bases in the middle. The germline CDR1 and CDR2 sequences are ENHRY and SYGVKD. CDR3 residues: CAISEEVNTEAFF. The CDR3 coding sequence is TGTGCCATCAGTGAGGAAGTGAACACTGAAGCTTTCTTT.

This CDR3 reads CASSIDRDTEAFF. The CDR3 region has the DNA TGTGCCAGTAGTATTGACAGGGACACTGAAGCTTTCTTT. J is TRBJ1-1 and V is TRBV19; 7 nucleotides match TRBD1. CDR1 is LNHDA, CDR2 SQIVND, per germline (reference sequence). The CDR3 runs 13 residues. V was pared by 3 bases and J by 3 bases, with 1 base of the junction left unmatched.

The V call is TRBV7-2, the J call TRBJ1-4; no clear D gene. Germline V gene lookup returns CDR1 SGHTA and CDR2 FQGNSA. The V end lost 5 bases, the J end lost 4 bases, and 11 bases lay between the germline ends. The CDR3 is made up of 14 amino acids. DNA for the CDR3: TGTGCCAGCAGCATAGAATACAGTAATGAAAAACTGTTTTTT. This encodes CASSIEYSNEKLFF.

V is TRBV10-2 and J is TRBJ1-6, with D perhaps matching TRBD1 (5 bases). The CDR3 contains 16 residues. Between the trimmed V and J ends, which lost 3 bases and 7 bases, there was a span of 16 bases. The germline CDR1 and CDR2 sequences are WSHSY and SAAADI. In DNA, the CDR3 is TGCGCCAGCAGTGATGGAGTCTGGAAGGGGAATTCACCCCTCCACTTT. Amino acids: CASSDGVWKGNSPLHF.

CDR3 in amino acids: CASSLETERSPLHF. The CDR3 DNA sequence: TGCGCCAGCAGCTTGGAGACAGAAAGATCACCCCTCCACTTT. The chain carries TRBV5-1 and TRBJ1-6; maybe TRBD1 (5 bases). Between the trimmed V and J ends, which lost 0 bases and 10 bases, there was a span of 11 bases. The CDR3 totals 14 residues. Germline V gives CDR1 SGHRS, CDR2 YFSETQ.

With respect to this clone: Compared with germline, one end of the junction differs, possibly owing to a read error. Within the sample, other DNA sequences also encode this same CDR3. The chain couples TRBV4-1 to TRBJ2-6, with D maybe TRBD1 (5 bases). Germline V gene data show CDR1 as MGHRA and CDR2 as YSYEKL. The CDR3 contains 19 residues. The CDR3 DNA follows: TGCGCCAGCAGCCACCTGCCCCACCGGGCAGCATCTGGGGCCAACGTCCTGACCTTC. Translated, it gives CASSHLPHRAASGANVLTF.

The V call is TRBV18, the J call TRBJ1-6; 10 bases are a match to TRBD1. The V segment lost 1 base and the J segment 11 bases; nucleotides outside the gene matches: 2. The CDR3 is 14 amino acids. CDR1 and CDR2 from the germline V gene are KGHSH and LQKENI. The CDR3: CASSPRDRGPPLHF. The CDR3 nucleotides read TGTGCCAGCTCACCACGGGACAGGGGACCACCCCTCCACTTT.

The CDR3 loop is CASSSNRGRELYEQYF. Here the CDR3 DNA reads TGTGCCAGCAGCTCGAACAGGGGAAGAGAGCTCTACGAGCAGTACTTC. The V gene is TRBV7-2, the J gene TRBJ2-7; TRBD1 matches at 7 bases. Germline values: CDR1 SGHTA, CDR2 FQGNSA. V lost 4 bases to trimming and J lost 3 bases; unmatched junction nucleotides: 12. The CDR3 is 16 amino acids.

The genes are TRBV6-5 and TRBJ1-6; D is ambiguous. CDR1 MNHEY and CDR2 SVGAGI come from the germline V gene. CDR3 size: 15 residues. V dropped 3 bases and J dropped 5 bases, with 11 bases sitting between them. The CDR3 region is CASSYSGDNNSPLHF. In nucleotides, the CDR3 is TGTGCCAGCAGTTATTCCGGAGATAATAATTCACCCCTCCACTTT.

DNA of the CDR3: TGTGCCAGCAGCATGGGACTAACGGGCTACAATGAGCAGTTCTTC. Protein: CASSMGLTGYNEQFF. The chain has TRBV11-3 and TRBJ2-1; 7 positions match TRBD2. Germline CDR1 is SGHNT and CDR2 is YENEEA. This CDR3 region has 15 residues. The trim removed 5 bases at V and 3 bases at J, leaving 7 bases unmatched.

V and J are TRBV10-2 and TRBJ2-7, with 12 bases lining up with TRBD1. Losses at the gene ends were 4 bases for V and 5 bases for J; bases not matched to a gene: 6. The CDR3 totals 15 residues. Germline loops: CDR1 WSHSY, CDR2 SAAADI. This CDR3 reads CASSAPGTGGNEQYF. The CDR3, as DNA: TGCGCCAGCAGTGCCCCCGGGACAGGGGGCAACGAGCAGTACTTC.

A remark on this clone: This same CDR3 is encoded by further DNA sequences in the sample. The chain joins TRBV5-5 to TRBJ2-2, with TRBD2 identical over 8 bases. CDR1 is SGHKS and CDR2 is YYEKEE in the germline V gene (reference sequence). The length of the CDR3 is 15 residues. Germline trimming cut 4 bases from V and 5 bases from J; bases unmatched to any gene: 7. This CDR3 is CASSRGGRGTGELFF. The CDR3 DNA follows: TGTGCCAGCAGCCGCGGGGGGCGGGGGACCGGGGAGCTGTTTTTT.

This rearrangement joins TRBV7-2 to TRBJ1-2, with TRBD1 identical over 9 bases. V lost 5 bases to trimming and J lost 8 bases; unmatched junction nucleotides: 12. CDR1 and CDR2 from the germline V gene are SGHTA and FQGNSA. CDR3 size: 15 residues. CDR3 in amino acids: CASSPPPGTGRGYTF. In nucleotides, the CDR3 is TGTGCCAGCAGCCCCCCTCCCGGGACAGGGAGGGGCTACACCTTC.

V is TRBV27 and J is TRBJ2-7; D remains ambiguous. The length of the CDR3 is 11 residues. Trimming pared 5 bases from V and 2 bases from J, leaving 4 bases between. Germline V gives CDR1 MNHEY, CDR2 SMNVEV (reference sequence). DNA for the CDR3: TGTGCCAGCAGTACTGCCTACGAGCAGTACTTC. It specifies CASSTAYEQYF.

This rearrangement joins TRBV7-2 to TRBJ2-3, with 8 bases lining up with TRBD1. The CDR3 spans 15 residues. After removal of 1 base from V and 3 bases from J, the junction contained 3 bases not matched to a gene. Germline CDR1 is SGHTA and CDR2 is FQGNSA. This chain's CDR3 is CASSLVGQVTDTQYF. DNA of the CDR3: TGTGCCAGCAGCTTAGTGGGACAGGTAACAGATACGCAGTATTTT.

The CDR3 reads CASSLAGGTKTQYF. The CDR3 DNA reads TGTGCCAGCAGCTTAGCAGGGGGCACAAAGACCCAGTACTTC. The chain uses TRBV7-7 and TRBJ2-5, with 7 positions matching TRBD1. CDR1 and CDR2 (germline): SSHAT, FNYEAQ (reference sequence). V gave up 0 bases and J gave up 6 bases; unmatched junction bases: 4. The CDR3 has 14 amino acids.

This clone was counted a few times. CDR3 coding DNA: TGTGCCAGCAGTCCACAGGGGATCGCTGAAGCTTTCTTT. Translated: CASSPQGIAEAFF. The chain couples TRBV2 to TRBJ1-1, with 7 bases aligning to TRBD1. This CDR3 is built from 13 residues. CDR1 and CDR2 (germline): SNHLY, FYNNEI. Trimming at V came to 5 bases and at J to 6 bases, leaving 6 bases not matched to a gene.

V is TRBV6-5 and J is TRBJ2-7, with 8 bases lining up with TRBD1. The V gene end was trimmed by 7 bases and the J gene end by 3 bases; junction bases not matched to a gene: 11. Per germline, CDR1 MNHEY and CDR2 SVGAGI. The CDR3 has 15 amino acids. The CDR3 here is CASTDPGTGDYEQYF. As DNA, the CDR3 is TGTGCCAGCACCGACCCCGGGACAGGTGACTACGAGCAGTACTTC.

This clone was observed once. This sequence joins TRBV23-1 and TRBJ2-1, with TRBD2 matching 7 bases. Being an ORF, TRBV23-1 has a function that is uncertain. This CDR3 region has 14 residues. The J segment lost 6 bases and the V segment lost 8 bases, leaving 10 bases of the junction unmatched. The CDR3 DNA is TGCGCCAGCCGACCCCGGGGGAGGGTCAATGAGCAGTTCTTC. Translating gives CASRPRGRVNEQFF.